This TCR beta chain was recovered during a study of T cells in Graves' hyperthyroidism and ophthalmopathy. Diagnoses were made from clinical symptoms, serum measures (thyroxine and TRAb), thyroid ultrasound and orbital computed tomography. There were TCR beta CDR3 regions amplified from RNA transcripts. TCR CDR3 regions were first amplified by RT-PCR with HTBI primers. TCRdb itself ran the multiplex PCR reads through MiXCR, one entry per CDR3 protein. This sample has hundreds of thousands of distinct CDR3 sequences; about 14% occur once, and the top ten carry 10%. This clonotype was seen repeatedly, ten times or more. This CDR3 is built from 13 residues. V lost 6 bases, J lost 8 bases, and 7 bases stayed unmatched. Germline V CDR1 and CDR2: MNHNS, SASEGT.

The rearrangement joins TRBV6-1 to TRBJ1-2, with TRBD1 matching 9 bases. Sequencing was performed on blood. This receptor was taken from a woman aged 18 to 35 with Graves' hyperthyroidism. DNA of the CDR3: TGTGCCAGCAGCCCCGTTACAGGGGGCGGCTACACCTTC. It encodes CASSPVTGGGYTF.